The 10 T cell receptor beta chains given below trace back to one sample, sequenced in a study of T cells in localized non-small cell lung cancer. The assay was immunoSEQ multiplex PCR, and TCRdb's table has in-frame clones only and misses some. The sample yields around 48,000 clones, 77% seen once. Sequencing used peripheral blood, obtained before any cancer treatment. All receptors derive from a man aged 40-75 years with stage I squamous cell lung carcinoma.

This chain uses TRBV6-6 with TRBJ1-4; D gene uncertain. The CDR3 contains 13 residues. Trimming stripped 0 bases from V and 6 bases from J, with 5 bases between. Per the germline V gene, CDR1 is MNHNY and CDR2 is SVGAGI (reference sequence). For the CDR3, the DNA is TGTGCCAGCAGTTACTCAGGGTATGAAAAACTGTTTTTT. Its translation: CASSYSGYEKLFF.

This clone was observed a handful of times. The chain employs TRBV14 and TRBJ1-4, with 7 bases that match TRBD1. Germline V gives CDR1 SGHDN, CDR2 FVKESK. The CDR3 consists of 14 residues. Trimming at V came to 5 bases and at J to 7 bases, leaving 7 bases not matched to a gene. The CDR3 loop is CASSKEGAGEKLFF. CDR3 DNA sequence: TGTGCCAGCAGCAAGGAGGGGGCAGGTGAAAAACTGTTTTTT. Variable domain in full (rest from reference TRBV14 and TRBJ1-4): EAGVTQFPSHSVIEKGQTVTLRCDPISGHDNLYWYRRVMGKEIKFLLHFVKESKQDESGMPNNRFLAERTGGTYSTLKVQPAELEDSGVYFCASSKEGAGEKLFFGSGTQLSVL.

This clone was picked up one time. The gene calls are TRBV28 and TRBJ2-7; D is undetermined. The CDR3 covers 12 residues. Germline CDR1 and CDR2: MDHEN and SYDVKM. Trimming removed 3 bases at V and 6 bases at J, with 9 bases between. Here the CDR3 reads CASSFEASEQYF. The CDR3 DNA follows: TGTGCCAGCAGTTTCGAGGCTTCCGAGCAGTACTTC. Combining the CDR3 with reference TRBV28 and TRBJ2-7 gives the whole variable domain DVKVTQSSRYLVKRTGEKVFLECVQDMDHENMFWYRQDPGLGLRLIYFSYDVKMKEKGDIPEGYSVSREKKERFSLILESASTNQTSMYLCASSFEASEQYFGPGTRLTVT.

The rearrangement links TRBV9 to TRBJ2-5; a possible D gene is TRBD1 (6 bases). This CDR3 has 13 residues. V shed 0 bases and J shed 5 bases, with 8 bases lying between them. CDR1 is SGDLS, CDR2 YYNGEE, per germline. CDR3 in DNA: TGTGCCAGCAGCGTAGGGCAGGGGGAGACCCAGTACTTC. Amino acids: CASSVGQGETQYF. Variable domain in full (rest from reference TRBV9 and TRBJ2-5): DSGVTQTPKHLITATGQRVTLRCSPRSGDLSVYWYQQSLDQGLQFLIQYYNGEERAKGNILERFSAQQFPDLHSELNLSSLELGDSALYFCASSVGQGETQYFGPGTRLLVL.

The chain is built from TRBV2 and TRBJ2-2, with D uncertain. V lost 8 bases and J lost 3, with 10 bases in between. Germline values: CDR1 SNHLY, CDR2 FYNNEI. The CDR3 runs 13 residues. DNA for the CDR3: TGTGCCAGCCAAAAACGGGACACCGGGGAGCTGTTTTTT. It codes for CASQKRDTGELFF.

The chain links TRBV28 to TRBJ2-1; TRBD2 matches 11 bases. CDR3 length: 15 amino acids. In germline, CDR1 is MDHEN, CDR2 SYDVKM. The J segment lost 4 bases and the V segment lost 3 bases, leaving 2 bases of the junction unmatched. DNA for the CDR3: TGTGCCAGCAGTTTTCCTAGCGGGGGGTACAATGAGCAGTTCTTC. It specifies CASSFPSGGYNEQFF.

V usage is TRBV19 and J usage is TRBJ2-5; D may correspond to TRBD1 or TRBD2 (6 bases each). This CDR3 spans 14 amino acids. The germline V gene has CDR1 LNHDA and CDR2 SQIVND (reference sequence). Between the trimmed V and J ends, which lost 8 bases and 1 base, there was a span of 14 bases. CDR3 sequence: CASAQGGFQETQYF. The CDR3 nucleotides read TGTGCCAGTGCACAGGGAGGTTTCCAAGAGACCCAGTACTTC.

The genes are TRBV7-8 and TRBJ1-6; a weak D match, TRBD1 (5 bases). Germline CDR1 SGHVS, CDR2 FQNEAQ. This CDR3 region has 13 residues. The V end lost 4 bases, the J end lost 10 bases, and 11 bases lay between the germline ends. The CDR3 DNA reads TGTGCCAGCAGCTCCCCAGGGTACTCACCCCTCCACTTT. This gives the protein CASSSPGYSPLHF.

The chain employs TRBV4-1 and TRBJ1-4; no clear D gene. Deletions cut 0 bases from V and 8 bases from J, with 7 bases between. There are 13 residues in the CDR3. CDR1 is MGHRA, CDR2 YSYEKL, per germline. The CDR3 DNA follows: TGCGCCAGCAGCCAAGATCTTAGGGAAAAACTGTTTTTT. Protein sequence: CASSQDLREKLFF.

The chain links TRBV15 to TRBJ2-2; TRBD2 agrees at 7 bases. CDR1 and CDR2 (germline): LNHNV, YYDKDF (reference sequence). Germline trimming cut 3 bases from V and 8 bases from J; bases unmatched to any gene: 12. The CDR3 runs to 16 residues. The CDR3 DNA follows: TGTGCCACCAGCAGGGGGACTACCCCAATAGGTGGGGAGCTGTTTTTT. It translates to CATSRGTTPIGGELFF. Filled out from reference TRBV15 and TRBJ2-2, the complete variable domain reads DAMVIQNPRYQVTQFGKPVTLSCSQTLNHNVMYWYQQKSSQAPKLLFHYYDKDFNNEADTPDNFQSRRPNTSFCFLDIRSPGLGDTAMYLCATSRGTTPIGGELFFGEGSRLTVL.